Listed below are T cell receptor beta chains from one sample, sequenced in a study of cytomegalovirus exposure and HLA in healthy donors. The protocol was immunoSEQ multiplex PCR, while the TCRdb copy is restricted to in-frame clones and leaves out a portion. This sample's table reports around 190,000 clones. Sample: PBMCs. The receptors come from a woman aged 30 to 39 in good health and CMV-seropositive. Both conserved end residues are trimmed from each CDR3. Each record gives: CDR3 protein, D gene, J gene, V gene. D genes are given only for firm matches.

CDR3 protein: ASRGQGNSDQPQH
D gene: TRBD1
J gene: TRBJ1-5
V gene: TRBV19

CDR3 protein: ASSPLGLGVGNEQF
D gene: TRBD2
J gene: TRBJ2-1
V gene: TRBV4-3

CDR3 protein: ASSESQDSLDEQF
D gene: -
J gene: TRBJ2-1
V gene: TRBV10-1

CDR3 protein: ASSDPFRRASGYNEQF
D gene: -
J gene: TRBJ2-1
V gene: TRBV6-1

CDR3 protein: SASLAGSY
D gene: TRBD2
J gene: TRBJ2-4
V gene: TRBV20-1

CDR3 protein: ASTSSNQPQH
D gene: -
J gene: TRBJ1-5
V gene: TRBV19

CDR3 protein: ASSLGGTGDHIQY
D gene: TRBD1
J gene: TRBJ2-4
V gene: TRBV5-1

CDR3 protein: ASSQGSRAYNSPLH
D gene: -
J gene: TRBJ1-6
V gene: TRBV7-2

CDR3 protein: ASRHREHYTGELF
D gene: -
J gene: TRBJ2-2
V gene: TRBV19

CDR3 protein: ASSYTSGSADTQY
D gene: TRBD2
J gene: TRBJ2-3
V gene: TRBV28

CDR3 protein: ASSTRSVGANYGYT
D gene: -
J gene: TRBJ1-2
V gene: TRBV7-9

CDR3 protein: ASSLSGGNTEAF
D gene: -
J gene: TRBJ1-1
V gene: TRBV5-1

CDR3 protein: ASSLEWGLGPNEKLF
D gene: -
J gene: TRBJ1-4
V gene: TRBV5-8

CDR3 protein: ASSSGQNTGELF
D gene: -
J gene: TRBJ2-2
V gene: TRBV28

CDR3 protein: ASKDRTYGYT
D gene: -
J gene: TRBJ1-2
V gene: TRBV25-1

CDR3 protein: AISDRQGNYGYT
D gene: TRBD1
J gene: TRBJ1-2
V gene: TRBV10-3

CDR3 protein: ASSLGQGLGQPQH
D gene: TRBD1
J gene: TRBJ1-5
V gene: TRBV7-2

CDR3 protein: ASSLGIRGDYGYT
D gene: TRBD1
J gene: TRBJ1-2
V gene: TRBV7-2

CDR3 protein: SVEESGGSGQETQY
D gene: TRBD1
J gene: TRBJ2-5
V gene: TRBV29-1

CDR3 protein: ASSAGGVLMDTQY
D gene: TRBD2
J gene: TRBJ2-3
V gene: TRBV11-3

CDR3 protein: AWSARLSRGQPQH
D gene: -
J gene: TRBJ1-5
V gene: TRBV30

CDR3 protein: ASSGGDRRGTEAF
D gene: -
J gene: TRBJ1-1
V gene: TRBV2

CDR3 protein: ASSSWAKTEAF
D gene: -
J gene: TRBJ1-1
V gene: TRBV5-1

CDR3 protein: ASSQEGGSGGTQY
D gene: TRBD2
J gene: TRBJ2-5
V gene: TRBV4-2

CDR3 protein: ATREGSYNEQF
D gene: TRBD2
J gene: TRBJ2-1
V gene: TRBV6-5

CDR3 protein: ASNAGMNTEAF
D gene: -
J gene: TRBJ1-1
V gene: TRBV28

CDR3 protein: ASSLVLYSPDTQY
D gene: -
J gene: TRBJ2-3
V gene: TRBV11-2

CDR3 protein: SAQQVYEQY
D gene: -
J gene: TRBJ2-7
V gene: TRBV20-1

CDR3 protein: ASSPRTGRCPHTDTQY
D gene: TRBD1
J gene: TRBJ2-3
V gene: TRBV4-1

CDR3 protein: ASVDSNTYEQY
D gene: -
J gene: TRBJ2-7
V gene: TRBV5-1

CDR3 protein: AWSNPREGRQPQH
D gene: -
J gene: TRBJ1-5
V gene: TRBV30

CDR3 protein: ASSLGLDGYT
D gene: -
J gene: TRBJ1-2
V gene: TRBV28

CDR3 protein: ASSTTGTSGFYEQY
D gene: TRBD2
J gene: TRBJ2-7
V gene: TRBV18

CDR3 protein: ASSLGQGKETQY
D gene: TRBD1
J gene: TRBJ2-5
V gene: TRBV5-1

CDR3 protein: SAGDTLNTEAF
D gene: -
J gene: TRBJ1-1
V gene: TRBV29-1

CDR3 protein: ASRGDSLTDTQY
D gene: TRBD1
J gene: TRBJ2-3
V gene: TRBV6-5

CDR3 protein: ASRAGILFTDTQY
D gene: -
J gene: TRBJ2-3
V gene: TRBV6-5

CDR3 protein: ASSSLAGTDTQY
D gene: TRBD2
J gene: TRBJ2-3
V gene: TRBV19

CDR3 protein: ASSLYPSGEETQY
D gene: TRBD2
J gene: TRBJ2-5
V gene: TRBV19

CDR3 protein: ASSESSNTGELF
D gene: -
J gene: TRBJ2-2
V gene: TRBV10-1

CDR3 protein: SVGGRGAERELYEQY
D gene: TRBD2
J gene: TRBJ2-7
V gene: TRBV29-1

CDR3 protein: ASRPTGTGGTEAF
D gene: TRBD1
J gene: TRBJ1-1
V gene: TRBV7-8

CDR3 protein: ASSPSSYEQY
D gene: -
J gene: TRBJ2-7
V gene: TRBV18

CDR3 protein: ASSFTTKDEAF
D gene: -
J gene: TRBJ1-1
V gene: TRBV5-1

CDR3 protein: ASSLTGSWPGELF
D gene: -
J gene: TRBJ2-2
V gene: TRBV7-2

CDR3 protein: ASSDFPRLSNQPQH
D gene: -
J gene: TRBJ1-5
V gene: TRBV2

CDR3 protein: ASSPGGAYNEQF
D gene: TRBD1
J gene: TRBJ2-1
V gene: TRBV5-1

CDR3 protein: SVSPGDEKLF
D gene: -
J gene: TRBJ1-4
V gene: TRBV29-1

CDR3 protein: ASSGSHRVDYGYT
D gene: -
J gene: TRBJ1-2
V gene: TRBV27

CDR3 protein: ASSSDPLGLSSTDTQY
D gene: -
J gene: TRBJ2-3
V gene: TRBV5-1

CDR3 protein: ASTEGRSSGANVLT
D gene: -
J gene: TRBJ2-6
V gene: TRBV19

CDR3 protein: ASSYSGGIYGYT
D gene: -
J gene: TRBJ1-2
V gene: TRBV6-5